These 18 T cell receptor beta chains share one sample of origin, sequenced in a study of tumor-infiltrating lymphocytes in primary liver carcinoma. The authors made TCR beta cDNA from 500 to 600 ng total RNA with a constant-region primer. Libraries covering TCR beta were generated through three nested multiplex PCR rounds (using a slightly modified ARM-PCR). Running around 9 cycles apiece, the first two PCR rounds relied on TRBV1-TRBV30 forward primers together with a C-beta reverse primer. TCRdb itself ran the multiplex PCR reads through MiXCR, one entry per CDR3 protein. Of 90,000 to 150,000 distinct CDR3 sequences in the sample, roughly 75% were seen once. Total RNA and DNA came together from approximately 20-30 mg of bulk tissue without cell sorting. What was sequenced was tumor-adjacent normal liver tissue. The receptors originated from a woman aged 55-69 years with primary liver carcinoma and hepatitis B virus infection.

The count of this clonotype is one. The V call is TRBV6-6, the J call TRBJ2-2; TRBD2 aligns across 15 bases. The CDR3 runs to 19 residues. CDR1 is MNHNY, CDR2 SVGAGI, per germline (reference sequence). The CDR3 DNA sequence: TGTACCATCAGTCGGATGGGACTAGCGGGAGGACAGAACACCGGGGAGCTGTTTTTT. It specifies CTISRMGLAGGQNTGELFF.

The rearrangement joins TRBV20-1 to TRBJ1-1; 7 bases are shared with TRBD1. This CDR3 contains 13 residues. Germline lookup yields CDR1 DFQATT and CDR2 SNEGSKA (reference sequence). Unmatched junction bases numbered 5, after V lost 3 bases and J lost 4 bases. In DNA form, the CDR3 reads TGCAGTGCTAGTCCCCCAGGGGGCACTGAAGCTTTCTTT. Encoded protein: CSASPPGGTEAFF.

Comments on this clonotype: The germline gene is not matched at one end of the junction; a read error may be the cause. This chain uses TRBV11-2 with TRBJ2-5; 10 bases fit TRBD2. This CDR3 is built from 16 residues. The germline V gene has CDR1 SGHAT and CDR2 FQNNGV. The CDR3 sequence is CGSSLLLAGLEETQCF. DNA of the CDR3: TGTGGCAGCAGCTTACTACTAGCGGGATTGGAAGAGACCCAGTGCTTC. Full variable domain (outside the CDR3, taken from reference TRBV11-2 and TRBJ2-5): EAGVAQSPRYKIIEKRQSVAFWCNPISGHATLYWYQQILGQGPKLLIQFQNNGVVDDSQLPKDRFSAERLKGVDSTLKIQPAKLEDSAVYLCGSSLLLAGLEETQCFGPGTRLLVL.

Details on this clonotype: One end of the junction varies from germline; a read error may be responsible. V usage is TRBV13 and J usage is TRBJ2-2; D could derive from TRBD1 or TRBD2 (5 bases each). Germline assignment: CDR1 PRHDT and CDR2 FYEKMQ (reference sequence). The CDR3 consists of 13 residues. The chain's CDR3 is CSSSLEGTGKLFF. For the CDR3, the DNA is TGTTCCAGCAGTTTAGAAGGGACCGGGAAGCTGTTTTTT.

This clonotype has only a few counts. The genes are TRBV2 and TRBJ2-1, with TRBD1 as a possible D gene (5 bases). The CDR3 length is 15 residues. Germline assignment: CDR1 SNHLY and CDR2 FYNNEI. Deletions cut 3 bases from V and 1 base from J, with 10 bases between. CDR3 sequence: CASSDLRTSYNEQFF. CDR3 sequence (DNA): TGTGCCAGCAGTGACCTTAGGACATCCTACAATGAGCAGTTCTTC.

The rearrangement joins TRBV11-2 to TRBJ2-1, with a tentative D call TRBD1 (6 bases). V dropped 9 bases and J dropped 4 bases, with 19 bases sitting between them. This CDR3 is built from 15 residues. From germline, CDR1 is SGHAT and CDR2 FQNNGV. CDR3 in amino acids: CASRLATQGYNEQFF. CDR3 DNA sequence: TGTGCCAGTCGCTTAGCGACACAGGGATACAATGAGCAGTTCTTC.

This clonotype was counted a few times. This may come from a read error, since a much larger clone is one base off. The chain couples TRBV12-5 to TRBJ1-5; D uncertain. Germline V gives CDR1 LGHNT, CDR2 FRNRAP. The CDR3 sequence is 13 residues long. CDR3 DNA sequence: TGTGCTAGTGGTTTGGGTAGCAATCAGCCCCTGCATTTT. Encoded protein: CASGLGSNQPLHF.

CDR3 loop: CASSTGTRADEAFF. The CDR3 DNA sequence: TGTGCCAGCAGCACCGGGACAAGGGCTGATGAGGCTTTCTTT. V is TRBV11-2 and J is TRBJ1-1; D possibly corresponds to TRBD1 (6 bases). CDR1 and CDR2 (germline): SGHAT, FQNNGV. The CDR3 length is 14 residues. Trimming pared 5 bases from V and 11 bases from J, leaving 21 bases between.

The gene calls are TRBV29-1 and TRBJ2-3, with a weak D call TRBD1 (5 bases). The J call may be in error: the DNA end matches TRBJ1-5 better. This CDR3 is built from 16 residues. Germline V gene data show CDR1 as SQVTM and CDR2 as ANQGSEA. CDR3 protein: CSVEDFRPPGTGTQHF. In DNA, the CDR3 is TGCAGCGTTGAAGATTTTCGGCCCCCGGGCACAGGTACGCAGCATTTT.

This clonotype was seen repeatedly, ten times or more. This chain joins TRBV30 and TRBJ1-5; D remains unclear. From germline, CDR1 is GTSNPN and CDR2 SVGIG (reference sequence). The length of the CDR3 is 9 residues. The germline V and J ends were trimmed by 8 bases and 5 bases, with 4 bases remaining between them. In DNA form, the CDR3 reads TGTGCCGGTCATCAGCCCCAGCATTTT. This sequence encodes CAGHQPQHF.

Worth noting for this clonotype: The junction shows a germline mismatch at one end, possibly a read error. This chain uses TRBV11-2 with TRBJ2-5; D call uncertain. This CDR3 is built from 14 residues. Per germline, CDR1 SGHAT and CDR2 FQNNGV. CDR3 nucleotides: TGTGCCAGCAGCCAGGAACATGGTAAAGAGACCCATTACTTC. Protein sequence: CASSQEHGKETHYF. The full variable domain, its missing parts supplied by reference TRBV11-2 and TRBJ2-5, is EAGVAQSPRYKIIEKRQSVAFWCNPISGHATLYWYQQILGQGPKLLIQFQNNGVVDDSQLPKDRFSAERLKGVDSTLKIQPAKLEDSAVYLCASSQEHGKETHYFGPGTRLLVL.

This clonotype has just a few counts. The V call is TRBV11-2, the J call TRBJ1-5; D unresolved. Trimming took off 6 bases at V and 2 bases at J, with 11 bases between the two ends. From germline, CDR1 is SGHAT and CDR2 FQNNGV. This CDR3 contains 14 residues. CDR3 sequence (DNA): TGTGCCAGCAGGCGCGCCGGTCGCAATCAGCCCCAGCATTTT. This encodes CASRRAGRNQPQHF.

In DNA, the CDR3 is TGTGCCATCAGCGAGCCTGGCATCGAGCAGTACTTC. Amino acids: CAISEPGIEQYF. The chain employs TRBV10-3 and TRBJ2-7; D is undetermined. Germline-derived CDR1 and CDR2 are ENHRY and SYGVKD. CDR3 length: 12 residues. V was trimmed by 6 bases and J by 6 bases, leaving 12 bases between them.

The chain uses TRBV4-1 and TRBJ1-5, with a weak D call TRBD1 (6 bases). Germline-derived CDR1 and CDR2 are MGHRA and YSYEKL. The CDR3 extends over 15 amino acids. V was pared by 3 bases and J by 5 bases, with 14 bases between. The CDR3 bases are TGCGCCAGCAGCCAGGTGGACAGTGTGGATCAGCCCCAGCATTTT. This gives the protein CASSQVDSVDQPQHF.

As to this clonotype: The CDR3 does not close with the conserved phenylalanine or tryptophan, likely indicating a read error. This chain joins TRBV19 and TRBJ2-7, with D uncertain. Germline CDR1 LNHDA, CDR2 SQIVND (reference sequence). The V and J ends lost 7 bases and 6 bases respectively, with 19 bases between them. CDR3 length equals 14 residues. CDR3 loop: CASTATLGRLEQYL. CDR3 coding DNA: TGTGCCAGTACCGCCACCCTCGGACGGCTCGAGCAGTACCTC.

Comments on this clonotype: Germline is not matched at one junction end, which may reflect a read error. This chain uses TRBV29-1 with TRBJ2-4; the match to TRBD2 covers 7 bases. Per germline, CDR1 SQVTM and CDR2 ANQGSEA. The CDR3 loop spans 14 amino acids. The CDR3 sequence is CSVKGGRAKDIQYF. In nucleotides, the CDR3 is TGTAGCGTGAAGGGAGGGCGGGCCAAAGACATTCAGTACTTC.

This clonotype was detected only once. Being one base from a much bigger clone, this may be a read error. The chain couples TRBV12-3 or TRBV12-4 to TRBJ2-7; 7 bases line up with TRBD2. The CDR3 extends over 15 amino acids. This chain's CDR3 is CASSQETGGRNEHHF. In nucleotides, the CDR3 is TGTGCCAGCAGCCAAGAAACGGGAGGTCGGAACGAGCATCACTTC.

Comments on this clonotype: A junction end diverges from the germline sequence, so it may reflect a read error. The rearrangement uses TRBV11-2 and TRBJ2-7, with D perhaps given as TRBD1 or TRBD2 (6 bases each). Germline-derived CDR1 and CDR2 are SGHAT and FQNNGV. The CDR3 runs to 14 residues. The CDR3 sequence is CASTLTRGARKQYF. In nucleotides, the CDR3 is TGTGCTAGCACCCTAACGAGGGGGGCCAGGAAGCAGTACTTC.